The source of this T cell receptor (beta chain) is a study of human T cells and chemical hapten exposure. Broader study findings: Significantly more large CDR3 similarity clusters arose among expanded TCRs than among controls. With regard to DPC sensitization, TCRs above 1 in 1000 frequency did not change.

Original data processing: Sample-level TCR yields exhibited a median of about 96,000, with a range of 23,224 to 690,600. MiXCR was run by TCRdb on the RACE reads, yielding one entry per CDR3 protein. TCRdb's processing, not the authors' own work, is the source of the V and J calls. The sample carries tens of thousands of distinct CDR3 sequences, about 11% recorded once. Documented time point: patch test 2, 6 weeks after DPC sensitization. Treatment noted: therapeutic diphenylcyclopropenone sensitization with weekly scalp DPC. CDR1 and CDR2 (germline): SEHNR, FQNEAQ (reference sequence). The CDR3 covers 16 residues. V was pared by 6 bases and J by 0 bases, with 18 bases between. The sample holds a few counts of this clonotype. Its antigen is unidentified.

Sequenced material: whole blood, taken in connection with sensitization to the hapten diphenylcyclopropenone (DPC). This TCR was recovered from a man in his forties with alopecia areata. Some clones in this sample may be carry-over from other donors' samples. The rearrangement links TRBV7-9 to TRBJ2-7; D unclear. The CDR3 coding sequence is TGTGCCAGCAGTTCAACCTCGGGCCGAAGCTCCTACGAGCAGTACGTC. Translated, it gives CASSSTSGRSSYEQYV.